This T cell receptor beta chain was profiled in a study of cytomegalovirus exposure and HLA in healthy donors. Regarding the study as a whole: An apparent linkage of common viral pathogens to several of the most significant clusters emerged in a later analysis. The likely origin of a cluster of highly shared sequence variants was a sequencing artifact. According to a later analysis, donors in an Asian-associated ancestry cluster reportedly had fewer N-insertions than the 666-donor mean. It was reported that the classifier diagnosed cytomegalovirus status with high specificity and sensitivity in both the original and validation cohorts.

CDR1 is WSHSY, CDR2 SAAADI, per germline. With 8 bases clipped from V and 6 bases from J, the junction kept 6 bases outside the gene matches. CDR3 size: 15 residues. In regard to this clone: What it binds is unknown.

A multiplex PCR was run with 60 Vbeta primers and 13 Jbeta primers. The repertoire was sequenced with immunoSEQ multiplex PCR; TCRdb's copy has only in-frame clones and lacks some. Here the sample spans over 100,000 clones, about 70% being singletons. Sequenced: PBMCs. This receptor was identified in a human donor in good health. V and J are TRBV10-2 and TRBJ2-2, with 13 bases that match TRBD2. DNA for the CDR3: TGCGCCAGCGGACTAGCGGGAGCCGGCCCCGGGGAGCTGTTTTTT. Translating it yields CASGLAGAGPGELFF.